These T cell receptor beta chains were read from a single sample in a study of CD4+ T cells in melanoma. Assay: immunoSEQ multiplex PCR; the TCRdb copy retains only in-frame clones and omits some. The sample gives 4,800 or so clones, about 61% of which show up once; around 32% is in the top ten. Sequences were obtained from cells from a culture (not recorded whether cultured in vitro). The receptors stem from a human donor with melanoma. Both conserved end residues are part of each CDR3. D genes are given only for firm matches. Some rows mark clone size as missing; the rest say once, few, many or name a class of expanded clone.

DNA | CDR3 | D | V | size | J
TGTGCCATCGGGCACTACGAGCAGTACTTC | CAIGHYEQYF | - | TRBV10-3 | - | TRBJ2-7
TGTGCCAGTAGGGGCAGGGCAAGCTCCTACGAGCAGTACTTC | CASRGRASSYEQYF | - | TRBV19 | - | TRBJ2-7
TGTGCCTGGAGTGTCGAGGGACAGGTTCTGACAAACATTCAGTACTTC | CAWSVEGQVLTNIQYF | TRBD1 | TRBV30 | - | TRBJ2-4
TGTGCCAGCAGGCCCATCGGGGGCACTGAAGCTTTCTTT | CASRPIGGTEAFF | - | TRBV7-9 | - | TRBJ1-1
TGTGCCAGCAGCCCTCCAGGTTCCTACGAGCAGTACTTC | CASSPPGSYEQYF | - | TRBV4-2 | few | TRBJ2-7
TGCAGCGTTGTAGGTCAGGGGGTTTTGGGCACTGAAGCTTTCTTT | CSVVGQGVLGTEAFF | TRBD1 | TRBV29-1 | - | TRBJ1-1
TGTGCCAGCAGTCAAGGACAGGGCCCTGGAAACACCATATATTTT | CASSQGQGPGNTIYF | TRBD1 | TRBV2 | - | TRBJ1-3
TGTGCCATCAGGACGACACGTTACGATAGTTCACCCCTCCACTTT | CAIRTTRYDSSPLHF | - | TRBV10-3 | once | TRBJ1-6
TGTGCCAGCAGGAGGACAGGGCGCAATCAGCCCCAGCATTTT | CASRRTGRNQPQHF | TRBD1 | TRBV6-5 | - | TRBJ1-5
TGTGCCAGCAGCCAAGGCCAGTTGAATTCACCCCTCCACTTT | CASSQGQLNSPLHF | - | TRBV3-1/TRBV3-2 | few | TRBJ1-6
TGTGCCAGCACAGCCGCAGACTCTGGAAACACCATATATTTT | CASTAADSGNTIYF | - | TRBV28 | once | TRBJ1-3
TGTGCCAGCAGTTTATCGAGACAGCTAAATCAGCCCCAGCATTTT | CASSLSRQLNQPQHF | - | TRBV27 | - | TRBJ1-5
TGTGCCAGCACCTGGGGCACCGGGGAGCTGTTTTTT | CASTWGTGELFF | - | TRBV7-9 | - | TRBJ2-2
TGTGCCACCAGTGATTTTGGGGGCGAAAACACCGGGGAGCTGTTTTTT | CATSDFGGENTGELFF | - | TRBV24-1 | - | TRBJ2-2
TGTGCCAGCAGCCCCGACGGGGGGACTAGAATCTACGAGCAGTACTTC | CASSPDGGTRIYEQYF | TRBD2 | TRBV5-6 | - | TRBJ2-7
TGTGCCAGCAGTTACGGGGCAGACTGGAACACTGAAGCTTTCTTT | CASSYGADWNTEAFF | - | TRBV6-5 | - | TRBJ1-1
TGTGCCAGCTCACCAGCCGGGACAGGGGGCGTAAATGGCTACACCTTC | CASSPAGTGGVNGYTF | TRBD1 | TRBV18 | - | TRBJ1-2
TGTGCCAGCAGCAGTCCCCAAAGCGGGGGATCTTACAATGAGCAGTTCTTC | CASSSPQSGGSYNEQFF | - | TRBV21-1 | - | TRBJ2-1
TGTGCCTGGAGTTCTACCCCGAGTGAGCAGTTCTTC | CAWSSTPSEQFF | - | TRBV30 | - | TRBJ2-1
TGTGCCAGCAGCTTAGAGAGCTCCTACAATGAGCAGTTCTTC | CASSLESSYNEQFF | - | TRBV11-3 | - | TRBJ2-1
TGTGCCAGCAGCGTAGAGGGCTCCTACGAGCAGTACTTC | CASSVEGSYEQYF | - | TRBV9 | few | TRBJ2-7
TGTGCCAGCAGCAGTCCCGGGGGGCCAACCTACGAGCAGTACTTC | CASSSPGGPTYEQYF | - | TRBV13 | - | TRBJ2-7
TGTGCCAGCAGTTGGGGGACGGGCAACAATCAGCCCCAGCATTTT | CASSWGTGNNQPQHF | - | TRBV27 | - | TRBJ1-5
TGTGCCAGCAGCCCCGACAGTCGCGCGAACACCGGGGAGCTGTTTTTT | CASSPDSRANTGELFF | - | TRBV5-4 | few | TRBJ2-2
TGCGCCAGCAGCCAAGATTCGGGGGTGAACACTGAAGCTTTCTTT | CASSQDSGVNTEAFF | - | TRBV4-3 | - | TRBJ1-1
TGTGCCAGCAGCTGGCCGGCGGGGTCTGCGAACACCGGGGAGCTGTTTTTT | CASSWPAGSANTGELFF | - | TRBV5-8 | - | TRBJ2-2
TGTGCCAGCTCACCCCGGGGGCAGGGGAAGTACGAGCAGTACTTC | CASSPRGQGKYEQYF | - | TRBV18 | - | TRBJ2-7
TGCGCCAGCAGCCAGGGAAACTATGGCTACACCTTC | CASSQGNYGYTF | - | TRBV4-1 | medium-sized | TRBJ1-2
TGCGCCAGCAGTTCCGGGAGGGGGCCTGCTAAAACGGCCGGAAACACCATATATTTT | CASSSGRGPAKTAGNTIYF | TRBD1 | TRBV23-1 | medium-sized | TRBJ1-3
TGTGCCAGCAGCTTGGTGGACAGGAAATCCTACAATGAGCAGTTCTTC | CASSLVDRKSYNEQFF | TRBD1 | TRBV5-5 | - | TRBJ2-1
TGTGCCAGCAGTGGGTGGGATTCCGGGACAGTTACCTACGAGCAGTACTTC | CASSGWDSGTVTYEQYF | TRBD1 | TRBV6-1 | - | TRBJ2-7
TGTGCCAGCAGCCAAGGTGAGACCCGCCGGGAAGCTTTCTTT | CASSQGETRREAFF | - | TRBV3-1/TRBV3-2 | - | TRBJ1-1
TGTGCCAGTAGTCCTGGGCAGAACACTGAAGCTTTCTTT | CASSPGQNTEAFF | - | TRBV19 | - | TRBJ1-1
TGCAGTGCAAGGGGGGGGTACTTT | CSARGGYF | - | TRBV20-1 | - | TRBJ1-6
TGTGCCAGCGGTACTATTCAGCCCCAGCATTTT | CASGTIQPQHF | - | TRBV6-5 | medium-sized | TRBJ1-5
TGCAGCGTTCAATCCAACAATTACAATGAGCAGTTCTTC | CSVQSNNYNEQFF | - | TRBV29-1 | once | TRBJ2-1
TGTGCCAGCAGCCAAGAACAGGGGGAGTGGGCTGGAAACACCATATATTTT | CASSQEQGEWAGNTIYF | TRBD1 | TRBV7-2 | - | TRBJ1-3
TGTGCCAGCAGCTTTCGACAGGGGAGGGTCGGGTACAATGAGCAGTTCTTC | CASSFRQGRVGYNEQFF | - | TRBV5-5 | - | TRBJ2-1
TGTGCCAGCAGCTTAGGACGGAACCTAGGGGGTTTGTCAGCTTTCTTT | CASSLGRNLGGLSAFF | - | TRBV13 | few | TRBJ1-1
TGTGCCAGCAGTTACGCCAGGATGAACACTGAAGCTTTCTTT | CASSYARMNTEAFF | - | TRBV6-5 | - | TRBJ1-1
TGTGCCAGTCTCCAGGGAGGAGGAGGTAGTAGGGACTATGGCTACACCTTC | CASLQGGGGSRDYGYTF | - | TRBV19 | - | TRBJ1-2
TGTGCCAGCAGTTATAGCGGCGCCTCCTCCGGGGAGCTGTTTTTT | CASSYSGASSGELFF | - | TRBV28 | - | TRBJ2-2